Shown below are 9 T cell receptor beta chains from a single sample sequenced in a study of blood T cells in healthy people across ages. Combining a sample-barcoded 5' primer with a J-beta primer mix, a second PCR ran for about 7 to 11 cycles. One entry per CDR3 protein results from TCRdb running MiXCR on the 5' RACE reads. The sample lists over 550,000 distinct CDR3 sequences; about 30% were seen once. Sequencing was performed on blood. These receptors were obtained from a woman aged 80 or over in good health.

This clonotype was observed a few times. The chain recombines TRBV11-1 with TRBJ1-1; tentatively, D is TRBD1 (5 bases). The CDR3 runs to 14 residues. V lost 5 bases, J lost 4 bases, and 14 bases lay in between. Germline-derived CDR1 and CDR2 are SGHAT and FQDESV (reference sequence). Written as DNA, the CDR3 is TGTGCCAGCAGCCGTCCAGACGGGGCCACTGAAGCTTTCTTT. Translating gives CASSRPDGATEAFF.

This clonotype was seen ten or more times. This chain links TRBV5-1 with TRBJ2-5, with TRBD2 matching over 11 bases. Germline V CDR1 and CDR2: SGHRS, YFSETQ. With V trimmed by 2 bases and J by 1 base, 7 bases remained unmatched. There are 17 residues in the CDR3. CDR3 protein: CASSFPSTSGAQETQYF. CDR3 nucleotides: TGCGCCAGCAGCTTCCCCTCGACTAGCGGGGCCCAAGAGACCCAGTACTTC.

This clonotype was detected a few times. It may be a read error: a sequence one base away is much more abundant. The chain employs TRBV27 and TRBJ1-2, with TRBD1 identical over 8 bases. The CDR3 is 15 amino acids. CDR1 is MNHEY and CDR2 is SMNVEV in the germline V gene (reference sequence). The J segment lost 6 bases and the V segment lost 3 bases, leaving 9 bases of the junction unmatched. The CDR3, as DNA: TGTGCCAGCAGTTTGTCGGGCAGGGGGCGCCATGGCTACACCTTC. Protein sequence: CASSLSGRGRHGYTF.

This clonotype was found many times. This sequence joins TRBV19 and TRBJ1-2; possibly TRBD1 for D (6 bases). Trimming took off 5 bases at V and 0 bases at J, with 13 bases between the two ends. Per the germline V gene, CDR1 is LNHDA and CDR2 is SQIVND (reference sequence). The CDR3 is made up of 15 amino acids. Here the CDR3 reads CASSLQGYPNYGYTF. The CDR3 bases are TGTGCCAGTAGTCTACAGGGATACCCTAACTATGGCTACACCTTC.

This clonotype was seen a handful of times. The chain carries TRBV18 and TRBJ2-2; no clear D gene. Trimming removed 2 bases at V and 1 base at J, with 2 bases between. CDR3 length equals 13 residues. Germline loops: CDR1 KGHSH, CDR2 LQKENI. CDR3 protein: CASSPRNTGELFF. As DNA, the CDR3 is TGTGCCAGCTCACCAAGGAACACCGGGGAGCTGTTTTTT.

This clonotype has a count of ten or more. V is TRBV5-4 and J is TRBJ2-1; D is unresolved. With 0 bases removed from V and 7 bases from J, the gap between germline ends came to 14 bases. The V gene's germline CDR1 is SGHNT and CDR2 YYREEE (reference sequence). This CDR3 region has 15 residues. CDR3 DNA sequence: TGTGCCAGCAGCTTGGACATTATCCCGAGGAATGAGCAGTTCTTC. Its protein is CASSLDIIPRNEQFF.

In this sample, this clonotype turned up many times. This chain joins TRBV14 and TRBJ2-1, with TRBD2 matching over 13 bases. The J segment lost 4 bases and the V segment lost 0 bases, leaving 6 bases of the junction unmatched. Germline CDR1 is SGHDN and CDR2 is FVKESK. This CDR3 is built from 18 residues. This chain's CDR3 is CASSQDRTSGGIYNEQFF. Here the CDR3 DNA reads TGTGCCAGCAGCCAAGATAGGACTAGCGGGGGAATTTACAATGAGCAGTTCTTC.

This clonotype occurred many times. Just one base apart from a much larger clone, this may be a read error. The chain joins TRBV15 to TRBJ2-2, with 7 nucleotides matching TRBD2. The CDR3 has 16 amino acids. Per germline, CDR1 LNHNV and CDR2 YYDKDF (reference sequence). CDR3: CATSSPWGGSTGERFF. The CDR3 region has the DNA TGTGCCACCAGCAGCCCCTGGGGGGGAAGCACCGGGGAGCGGTTTTTT.

This clonotype was seen many times. The rearrangement uses TRBV5-1 and TRBJ2-6; no reliable D call. The germline V and J ends were trimmed by 3 bases and 2 bases, with 6 bases remaining between them. CDR1 and CDR2 from the germline V gene are SGHRS and YFSETQ. The CDR3 is 14 amino acids. This chain's CDR3 is CASSSSPGANVLTF. The CDR3 region has the DNA TGCGCCAGCAGCTCGTCTCCTGGGGCCAACGTCCTGACTTTC.